The 17 T cell receptor beta chains given below trace back to one sample, sequenced in a study of blood T cell repertoires in COVID-19. TCRdb keeps only in-frame clones here, not all; method: immunoSEQ multiplex PCR. The profile shows hundreds of thousands of clones, 80% to 90% of them singletons. Sequencing was done on a sample of PBMCs or T cells enriched from blood (not recorded which). The source is a man in his thirties or forties who had recovered from COVID-19.

J is TRBJ1-2 and V is TRBV30, with TRBD1 identical over 7 bases. Germline lookup yields CDR1 GTSNPN and CDR2 SVGIG (reference sequence). This CDR3 is built from 16 residues. The V segment lost 4 bases and the J segment 2 bases; nucleotides outside the gene matches: 13. The DNA of the CDR3 is TGTGCCTGGATATCACCCCGGAAGACAGGGAACTATGGCTACACCTTC. This sequence encodes CAWISPRKTGNYGYTF.

The chain couples TRBV7-8 to TRBJ2-5, with D uncertain. The germline V and J ends were trimmed by 3 bases and 0 bases, with 14 bases remaining between them. The germline gives CDR1 SGHVS, CDR2 FQNEAQ. This CDR3 spans 16 amino acids. As DNA, the CDR3 is TGTGCCAGCAGCTTTCGGTCTACGAGATACCAAGAGACCCAGTACTTC. This translates into CASSFRSTRYQETQYF. Full variable domain (remainder filled in from reference TRBV7-8 and TRBJ2-5): GAGVSQSPRYKVAKRGQDVALRCDPISGHVSLFWYQQALGQGPEFLTYFQNEAQLDKSGLPSDRFFAERPEGSVSTLKIQRTQQEDSAVYLCASSFRSTRYQETQYFGPGTRLLVL.

This clone was seen once. The chain is built from TRBV7-9 and TRBJ2-1; possible D gene TRBD2, 5 bases. Trimming took 2 bases from V and 6 from J, leaving 14 bases between them. Germline V gene lookup returns CDR1 SEHNR and CDR2 FQNEAQ (reference sequence). This CDR3 has 15 amino acids. The CDR3 nucleotides read TGTGCCAGCAGCTTACCCGGGATCCCTCTCAATGAGCAGTTCTTC. Translating it yields CASSLPGIPLNEQFF. Combining the CDR3 with reference TRBV7-9 and TRBJ2-1 gives the whole variable domain DTGVSQNPRHKITKRGQNVTFRCDPISEHNRLYWYRQTLGQGPEFLTYFQNEAQLEKSRLLSDRFSAERPKGSFSTLEIQRTEQGDSAMYLCASSLPGIPLNEQFFGPGTRLTVL.

The gene calls are TRBV27 and TRBJ2-5, with 8 positions matching TRBD1. CDR1 MNHEY and CDR2 SMNVEV come from the germline V gene (reference sequence). The V segment lost 2 bases and the J segment 1 base; nucleotides outside the gene matches: 3. The CDR3 is made up of 15 amino acids. As DNA, the CDR3 is TGTGCCAGCAGTTTACACAGGGGGTCCCAAGAGACCCAGTACTTC. Protein: CASSLHRGSQETQYF.

The rearrangement joins TRBV30 to TRBJ1-5; 8 nucleotides align to TRBD1. The CDR3 consists of 17 residues. CDR1 and CDR2 (germline): GTSNPN, SVGIG (reference sequence). Trimming cost V 0 bases and J 1 base; bases outside gene matches: 8. CDR3: CAWSVVPGGNSNQPQHF. The CDR3 DNA follows: TGTGCCTGGAGTGTAGTCCCAGGGGGCAACAGCAATCAGCCCCAGCATTTT.

The V gene is TRBV3-1 (or the pseudogene TRBV3-2), the J gene TRBJ2-1; 10 bases are a match to TRBD2. Germline V gives CDR1 LGHDT, CDR2 YNNKEL (reference sequence). After removal of 0 bases from V and 2 bases from J, the junction contained 1 base not matched to a gene. The CDR3 sequence is 16 residues long. CDR3 in amino acids: CASSQDLAGAYNEQFF. The CDR3 DNA is TGTGCCAGCAGCCAAGATCTAGCGGGAGCCTACAATGAGCAGTTCTTC.

The genes are TRBV25-1 and TRBJ1-2; D may be TRBD1 (6 bases). Germline lookup yields CDR1 MGHDK and CDR2 SYGVNS. This CDR3 contains 11 residues. V lost 4 bases to trimming and J lost 8 bases, with 8 bases between them. The DNA for the CDR3 is TGTGCCAGCAGTGCGACAGGAGGCTACACCTTC. Translation gives CASSATGGYTF.

The CDR3 nucleotides are TGTGCCAGCAGCAACCTCGTTGGCTCCTATGGCTACACCTTC. Protein sequence: CASSNLVGSYGYTF. The rearrangement links TRBV6-5 to TRBJ1-2; D unresolved. The V gene lost 6 bases and the J gene lost 4 bases, with 15 bases spanning the gap. CDR1 is MNHEY, CDR2 SVGAGI, per germline. The CDR3 length is 14 residues.

This clone has a handful of counts. The chain uses TRBV3-1 (or the pseudogene TRBV3-2) and TRBJ2-2, with TRBD2 matching 8 bases. CDR3 length: 15 amino acids. CDR1 is LGHDT and CDR2 is YNNKEL in the germline V gene (reference sequence). The trim removed 4 bases at V and 5 bases at J, leaving 6 bases unmatched. CDR3 bases: TGTGCCAGCAGCCTTGGACTAGCAATTACCGGGGAGCTGTTTTTT. Residues: CASSLGLAITGELFF.

The chain links TRBV19 to TRBJ1-5; D gene ambiguous. This CDR3 contains 14 residues. V was shortened by 10 bases and J by 2 bases, with 15 bases between the two germline ends. CDR1 LNHDA and CDR2 SQIVND come from the germline V gene (reference sequence). The CDR3 reads CATGSMQGNQPQHF. CDR3 nucleotide sequence: TGTGCCACCGGCTCCATGCAGGGCAATCAGCCCCAGCATTTT.

V gene TRBV7-9 combines with J gene TRBJ2-2; D possibly corresponds to TRBD1 (5 bases). CDR1 is SEHNR and CDR2 is FQNEAQ in the germline V gene (reference sequence). With 9 bases removed from V and 0 bases from J, the gap between germline ends came to 8 bases. The CDR3 runs 13 residues. Here the CDR3 DNA reads TGTGCCAGACAGGTCCCGAACACCGGGGAGCTGTTTTTT. Its translation is CARQVPNTGELFF.

The genes are TRBV3-1 (or the pseudogene TRBV3-2) and TRBJ1-4; a weak D match, TRBD1 (5 bases). With 3 bases removed from V and 6 bases from J, the gap between germline ends came to 14 bases. Germline loops: CDR1 LGHDT, CDR2 YNNKEL (reference sequence). The CDR3 loop spans 15 amino acids. In DNA, the CDR3 is TGTGCCAGCAGCCAGAATCAGGGTGTGGATGAAAAACTGTTTTTT. It encodes CASSQNQGVDEKLFF.

In this sample, this clone turned up once. V is TRBV28 and J is TRBJ2-7, with 9 bases aligning to TRBD2. J gave up 4 bases and V 6 bases, and 13 bases lay outside the gene matches. Germline values: CDR1 MDHEN, CDR2 SYDVKM. The CDR3 sequence is 16 residues long. The CDR3 here is CASSQGLALVGYEQYF. As DNA, the CDR3 is TGTGCCAGCAGCCAGGGACTAGCTCTTGTGGGTTACGAGCAGTACTTC.

This clone appeared a few times. The V call is TRBV18, the J call TRBJ2-7; TRBD1 aligns across 12 bases. The CDR3 consists of 17 residues. Germline V CDR1 and CDR2: KGHSH, LQKENI. J was trimmed by 1 base and V by 2 bases; bases with no gene match: 6. CDR3 loop: CASSPGTGGISSYEQYF. The CDR3 DNA reads as TGTGCCAGCTCACCAGGGACAGGGGGCATTTCGTCCTACGAGCAGTACTTC. Using reference TRBV18 and TRBJ2-7 for the parts outside the CDR3, the full variable domain is NAGVMQNPRHLVRRRGQEARLRCSPMKGHSHVYWYRQLPEEGLKFMVYLQKENIIDESGMPKERFSAEFPKEGPSILRIQQVVRGDSAAYFCASSPGTGGISSYEQYFGPGTRLTVT.

This sequence joins TRBV28 and TRBJ1-2, with D unclear. The CDR3 is made up of 14 amino acids. CDR1 and CDR2 (germline): MDHEN, SYDVKM. V was clipped by 2 bases and J by 4 bases, with 11 bases between them. The CDR3 nucleotides read TGTGCCAGCAGTTTACTCTCCGTGTCCTATGGCTACACCTTC. Residues: CASSLLSVSYGYTF.

The chain is built from TRBV29-1 and TRBJ2-7; no reliable D call. With 7 bases removed from V and 0 bases from J, the gap between germline ends came to 25 bases. CDR3 length: 17 residues. Germline CDR1 is SQVTM and CDR2 is ANQGSEA. CDR3 amino acids: CSARYFNSGLGSYEQYF. The CDR3 nucleotides are TGCAGCGCACGATATTTTAATTCAGGTCTCGGCTCCTACGAGCAGTACTTC.

This clone was found once. The V call is TRBV4-1, the J call TRBJ2-7; 7 nucleotides align to TRBD1. The germline V gene has CDR1 MGHRA and CDR2 YSYEKL. V was pared by 1 base and J by 6 bases, with 3 bases of the junction left unmatched. The CDR3 is 13 residues long. CDR3 amino acids: CASSQGQGREQYF. CDR3 coding DNA: TGCGCCAGCAGCCAAGGACAGGGTCGCGAGCAGTACTTC.